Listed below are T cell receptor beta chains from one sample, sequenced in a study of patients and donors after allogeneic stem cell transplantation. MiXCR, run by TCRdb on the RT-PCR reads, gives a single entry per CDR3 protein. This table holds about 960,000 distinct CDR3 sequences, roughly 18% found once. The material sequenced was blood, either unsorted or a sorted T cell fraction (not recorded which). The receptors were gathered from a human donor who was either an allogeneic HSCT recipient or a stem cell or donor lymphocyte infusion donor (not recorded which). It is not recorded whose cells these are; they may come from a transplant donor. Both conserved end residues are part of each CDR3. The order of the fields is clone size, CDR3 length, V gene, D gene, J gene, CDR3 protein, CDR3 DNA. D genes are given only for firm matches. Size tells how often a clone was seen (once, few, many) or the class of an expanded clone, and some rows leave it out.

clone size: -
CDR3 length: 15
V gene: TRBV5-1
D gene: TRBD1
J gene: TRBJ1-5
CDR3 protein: CASSLGTGLNQPQRF
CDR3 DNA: TGCGCCAGCAGCTTGGGGACAGGCCTCAATCAGCCCCAGCGTTTT

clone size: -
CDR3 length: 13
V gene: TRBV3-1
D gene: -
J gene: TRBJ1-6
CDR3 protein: CASSQEMGSPLHF
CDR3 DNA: TGTGCCAGCAGCCAAGAGATGGGTTCACCCCTCCACTTT

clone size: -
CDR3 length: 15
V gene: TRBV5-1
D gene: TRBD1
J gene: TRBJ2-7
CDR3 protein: CASSPRTGAFYEQYF
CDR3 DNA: TGCGCCAGCAGCCCCCGCACAGGGGCTTTCTACGAGCAGTACTTC

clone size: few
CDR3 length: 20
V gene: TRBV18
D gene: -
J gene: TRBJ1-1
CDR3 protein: CASSPKIAAGGAFGNTEAFF
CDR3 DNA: TGTGCCAGCTCACCAAAGATTGCGGCGGGGGGCGCGTTTGGGAACACTGAAGCTTTCTTT

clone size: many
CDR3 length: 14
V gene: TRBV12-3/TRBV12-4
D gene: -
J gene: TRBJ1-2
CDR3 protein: CASSLRSGSYGYTF
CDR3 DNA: TGTGCCAGCAGTTTAAGGTCGGGGAGCTATGGCTACACCTTC

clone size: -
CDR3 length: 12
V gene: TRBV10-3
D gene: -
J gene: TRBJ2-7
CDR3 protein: CAISPGLYEQYF
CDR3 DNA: TGTGCCATCAGCCCGGGCCTCTACGAGCAGTACTTC

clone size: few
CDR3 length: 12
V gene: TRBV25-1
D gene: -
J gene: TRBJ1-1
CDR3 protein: CASSGQATEAFF
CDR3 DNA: TGTGCCAGCAGTGGACAGGCGACTGAAGCTTTCTTT

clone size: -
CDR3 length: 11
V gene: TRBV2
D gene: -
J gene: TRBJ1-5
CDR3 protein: CASSPAQHQHF
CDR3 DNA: TGTGCCAGCAGTCCAGCTCAGCACCAGCATTTT

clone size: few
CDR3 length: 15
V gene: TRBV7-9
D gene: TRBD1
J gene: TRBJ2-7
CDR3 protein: CASSHRDRMSYEQYF
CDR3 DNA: TGTGCCAGCAGCCACCGGGACAGGATGTCCTACGAGCAGTACTTC

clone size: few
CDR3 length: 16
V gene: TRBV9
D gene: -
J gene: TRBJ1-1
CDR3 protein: CASSVDPMVGQTEAFF
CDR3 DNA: TGTGCCAGCAGCGTAGATCCAATGGTGGGTCAAACTGAAGCTTTCTTT

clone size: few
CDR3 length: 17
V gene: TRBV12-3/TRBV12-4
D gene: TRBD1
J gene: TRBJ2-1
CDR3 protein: CASSLAGTGDAYNEQFF
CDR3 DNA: TGTGCCAGCAGTTTGGCCGGGACAGGAGACGCTTACAATGAGCAGTTCTTC

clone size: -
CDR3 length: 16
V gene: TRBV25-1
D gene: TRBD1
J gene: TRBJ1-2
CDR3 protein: CASSESGTASNYGYTF
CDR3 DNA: TGTGCCAGCAGTGAATCCGGGACAGCCTCTAACTATGGCTACACCTTC

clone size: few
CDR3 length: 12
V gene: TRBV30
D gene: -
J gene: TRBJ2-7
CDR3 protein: CAWSVRGYEQYF
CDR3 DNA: TGTGCCTGGAGTGTACGAGGATACGAGCAGTACTTC